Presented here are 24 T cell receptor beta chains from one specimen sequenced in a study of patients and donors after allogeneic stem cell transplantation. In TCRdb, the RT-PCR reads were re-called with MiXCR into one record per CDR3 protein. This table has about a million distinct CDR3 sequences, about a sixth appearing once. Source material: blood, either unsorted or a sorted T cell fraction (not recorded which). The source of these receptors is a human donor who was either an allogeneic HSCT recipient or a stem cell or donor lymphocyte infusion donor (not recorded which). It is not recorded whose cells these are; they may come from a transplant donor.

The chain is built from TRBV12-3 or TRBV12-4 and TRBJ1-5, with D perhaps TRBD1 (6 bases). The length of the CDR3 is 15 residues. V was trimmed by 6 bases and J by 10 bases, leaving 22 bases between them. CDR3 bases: TGTGCCAGCAGCCCAGCAACAGGGTTGGCTCTTCCCCAGCATTTT. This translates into CASSPATGLALPQHF.

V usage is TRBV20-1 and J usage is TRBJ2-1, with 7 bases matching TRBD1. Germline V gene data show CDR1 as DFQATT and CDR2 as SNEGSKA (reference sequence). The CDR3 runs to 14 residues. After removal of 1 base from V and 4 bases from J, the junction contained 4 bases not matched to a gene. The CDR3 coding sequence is TGCAGTGCTAGAGGGCAGGGGGTATACAATGAGCAGTTCTTC. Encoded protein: CSARGQGVYNEQFF.

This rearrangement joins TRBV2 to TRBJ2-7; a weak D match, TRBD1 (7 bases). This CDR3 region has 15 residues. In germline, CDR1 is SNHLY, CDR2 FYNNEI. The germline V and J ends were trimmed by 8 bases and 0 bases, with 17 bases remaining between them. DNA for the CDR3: TGTGCCAGCCAGGAGGGACAGTTCATCTCCTACGAGCAGTACTTC. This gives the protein CASQEGQFISYEQYF.

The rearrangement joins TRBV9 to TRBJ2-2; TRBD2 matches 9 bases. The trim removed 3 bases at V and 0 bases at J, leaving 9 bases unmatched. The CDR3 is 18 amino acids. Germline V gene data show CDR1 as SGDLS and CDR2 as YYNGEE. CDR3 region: CASSGVRGGDPNTGELFF. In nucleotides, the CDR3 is TGTGCCAGCAGCGGAGTTCGCGGGGGGGACCCGAACACCGGGGAGCTGTTTTTT.

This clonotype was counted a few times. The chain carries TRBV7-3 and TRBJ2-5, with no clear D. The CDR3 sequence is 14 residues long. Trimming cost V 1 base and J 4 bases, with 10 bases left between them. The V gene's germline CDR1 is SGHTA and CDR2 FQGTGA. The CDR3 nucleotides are TGTGCCAGCAGCTTAAGGCCCCCACCAGAGACCCAGTACTTC. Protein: CASSLRPPPETQYF.

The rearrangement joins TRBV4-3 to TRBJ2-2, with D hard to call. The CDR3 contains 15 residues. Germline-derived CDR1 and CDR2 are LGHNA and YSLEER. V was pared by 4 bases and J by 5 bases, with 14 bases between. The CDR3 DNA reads TGCGCCAGCAGCCGAGATTTGCGTTCTACCGGGGAGCTGTTTTTT. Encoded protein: CASSRDLRSTGELFF.

CDR3 coding DNA: TGTGCCAGCTTCCCCGGGACAGATACGCAGTATTTT. Translated, it gives CASFPGTDTQYF. V usage is TRBV21-1 and J usage is TRBJ2-3; the tabulated D call, TRBD1, remains unverified against the DNA. TRBV21-1 corresponds to a pseudogene. There are 12 residues in the CDR3.

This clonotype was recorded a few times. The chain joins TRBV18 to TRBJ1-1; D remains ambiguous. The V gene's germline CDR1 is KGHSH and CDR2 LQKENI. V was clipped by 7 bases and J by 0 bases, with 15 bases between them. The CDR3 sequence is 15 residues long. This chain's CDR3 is CASYDPQTVNTEAFF. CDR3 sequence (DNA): TGTGCCAGCTACGACCCCCAGACGGTGAACACTGAAGCTTTCTTT. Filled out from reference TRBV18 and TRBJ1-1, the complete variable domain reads NAGVMQNPRHLVRRRGQEARLRCSPMKGHSHVYWYRQLPEEGLKFMVYLQKENIIDESGMPKERFSAEFPKEGPSILRIQQVVRGDSAAYFCASYDPQTVNTEAFFGQGTRLTVV.

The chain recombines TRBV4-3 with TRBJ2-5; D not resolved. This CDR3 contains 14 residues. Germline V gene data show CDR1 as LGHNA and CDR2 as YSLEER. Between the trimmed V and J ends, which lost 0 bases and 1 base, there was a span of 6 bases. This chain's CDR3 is CASSQDGRQETQYF. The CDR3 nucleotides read TGCGCCAGCAGCCAAGACGGGCGCCAAGAGACCCAGTACTTC.

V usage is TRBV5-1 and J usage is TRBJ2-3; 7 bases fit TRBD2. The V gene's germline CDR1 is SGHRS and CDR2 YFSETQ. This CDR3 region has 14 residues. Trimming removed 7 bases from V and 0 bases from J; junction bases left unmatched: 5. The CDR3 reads CASYRLASTDTQYF. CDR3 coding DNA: TGCGCCAGCTACAGACTAGCTAGCACAGATACGCAGTATTTT. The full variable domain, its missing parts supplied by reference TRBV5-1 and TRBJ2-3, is KAGVTQTPRYLIKTRGQQVTLSCSPISGHRSVSWYQQTPGQGLQFLFEYFSETQRNKGNFPGRFSGRQFSNSRSEMNVSTLELGDSALYLCASYRLASTDTQYFGPGTRLTVL.

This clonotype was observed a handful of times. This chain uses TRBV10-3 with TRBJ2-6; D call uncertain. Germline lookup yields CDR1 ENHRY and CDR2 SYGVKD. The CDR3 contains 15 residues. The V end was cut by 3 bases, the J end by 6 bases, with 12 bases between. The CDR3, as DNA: TGTGCCATCAGTGATGTAGGGTTTGAGGCCAACGTCCTGACTTTC. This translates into CAISDVGFEANVLTF.

The CDR3 loop is CASSQNTGIQPQHF. For the CDR3, the DNA is TGTGCCAGCAGCCAAAATACAGGGATCCAGCCCCAGCATTTT. The chain uses TRBV3-1 and TRBJ1-5; perhaps TRBD1 as D (6 bases). The CDR3 totals 14 residues. CDR1 and CDR2 from the germline V gene are LGHDT and YNNKEL (reference sequence). V lost 2 bases and J 7 bases, leaving 12 bases between the germline ends.

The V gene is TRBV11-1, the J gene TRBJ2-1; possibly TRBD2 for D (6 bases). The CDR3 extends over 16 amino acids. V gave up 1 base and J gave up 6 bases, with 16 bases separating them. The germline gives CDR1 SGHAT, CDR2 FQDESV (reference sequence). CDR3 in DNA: TGTGCCAGCAGCTTAGTGTGGCGCCAGGGAGGCAATGAGCAGTTCTTC. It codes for CASSLVWRQGGNEQFF.

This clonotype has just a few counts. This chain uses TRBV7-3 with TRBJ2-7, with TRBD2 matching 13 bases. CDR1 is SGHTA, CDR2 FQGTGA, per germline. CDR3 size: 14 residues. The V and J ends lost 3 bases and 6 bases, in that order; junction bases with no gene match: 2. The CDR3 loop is CASSLGLAGTEQYF. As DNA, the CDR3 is TGTGCCAGCAGCTTGGGACTAGCGGGGACCGAGCAGTACTTC.

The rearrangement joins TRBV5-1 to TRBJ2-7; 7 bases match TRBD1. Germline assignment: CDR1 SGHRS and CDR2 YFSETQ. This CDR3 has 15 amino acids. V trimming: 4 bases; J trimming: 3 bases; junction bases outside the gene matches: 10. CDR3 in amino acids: CASSHGPGQLYEQYF. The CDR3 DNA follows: TGCGCCAGCAGCCACGGACCGGGACAGCTCTACGAGCAGTACTTC.

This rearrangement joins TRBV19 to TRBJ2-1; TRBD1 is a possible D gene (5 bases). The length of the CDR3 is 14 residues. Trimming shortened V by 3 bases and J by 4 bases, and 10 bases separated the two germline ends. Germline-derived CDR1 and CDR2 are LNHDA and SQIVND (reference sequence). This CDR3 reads CASSMRSGYNEQFF. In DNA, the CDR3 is TGTGCCAGTAGTATGAGGTCAGGGTACAATGAGCAGTTCTTC.

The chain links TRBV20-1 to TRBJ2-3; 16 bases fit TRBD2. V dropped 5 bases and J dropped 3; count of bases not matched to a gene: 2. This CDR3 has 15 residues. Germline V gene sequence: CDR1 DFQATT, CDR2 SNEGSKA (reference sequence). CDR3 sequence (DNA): TGCAGTGCTCGGGGACTAGCGGGGGGGACAGATACGCAGTATTTT. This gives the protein CSARGLAGGTDTQYF.

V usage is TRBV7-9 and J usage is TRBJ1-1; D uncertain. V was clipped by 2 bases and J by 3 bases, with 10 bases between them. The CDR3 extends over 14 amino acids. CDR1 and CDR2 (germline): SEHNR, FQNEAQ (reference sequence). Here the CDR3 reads CASSLILGDTEAFF. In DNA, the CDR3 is TGTGCCAGCAGCTTAATTCTCGGGGACACTGAAGCTTTCTTT.

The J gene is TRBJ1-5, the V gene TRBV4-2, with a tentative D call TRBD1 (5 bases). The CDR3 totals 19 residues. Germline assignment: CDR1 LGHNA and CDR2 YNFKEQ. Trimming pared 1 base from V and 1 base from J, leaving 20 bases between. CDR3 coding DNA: TGTGCCAGCAGCCAAGTACCGGCCCGGGACCCAATAAGCAATCAGCCCCAGCATTTT. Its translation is CASSQVPARDPISNQPQHF.

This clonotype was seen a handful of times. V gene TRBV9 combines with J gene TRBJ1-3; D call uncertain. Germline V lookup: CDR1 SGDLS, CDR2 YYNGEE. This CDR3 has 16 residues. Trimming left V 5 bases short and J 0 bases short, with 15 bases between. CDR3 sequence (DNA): TGTGCCAGCAGGGATGAGGAAGTTGACTCTGGAAACACCATATATTTT. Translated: CASRDEEVDSGNTIYF.

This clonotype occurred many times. CDR3 loop: CSVRTGSYNEQFF. The CDR3, as DNA: TGCAGCGTTCGGACAGGGTCCTACAATGAGCAGTTCTTC. The chain combines TRBV29-1 with TRBJ2-1; 8 bases fit TRBD1. Germline lookup yields CDR1 SQVTM and CDR2 ANQGSEA. The CDR3 loop spans 13 amino acids. V lost 5 bases and J lost 1; bases outside the gene matches: 1.

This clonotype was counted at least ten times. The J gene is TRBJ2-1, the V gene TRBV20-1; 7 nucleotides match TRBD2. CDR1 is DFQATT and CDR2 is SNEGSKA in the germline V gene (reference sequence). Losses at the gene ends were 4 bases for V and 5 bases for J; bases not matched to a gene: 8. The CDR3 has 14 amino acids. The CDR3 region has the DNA TGCAGTGCTATCGACGGACTAGGGGACAATGAGCAGTTCTTC. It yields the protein CSAIDGLGDNEQFF.

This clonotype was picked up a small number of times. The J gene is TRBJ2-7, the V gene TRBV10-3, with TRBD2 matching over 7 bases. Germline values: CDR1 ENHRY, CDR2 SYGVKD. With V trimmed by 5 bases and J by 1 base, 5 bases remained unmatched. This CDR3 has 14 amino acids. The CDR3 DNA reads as TGTGCCATCAGTTCCGGGACTACATCCTACGAGCAGTACTTC. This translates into CAISSGTTSYEQYF.

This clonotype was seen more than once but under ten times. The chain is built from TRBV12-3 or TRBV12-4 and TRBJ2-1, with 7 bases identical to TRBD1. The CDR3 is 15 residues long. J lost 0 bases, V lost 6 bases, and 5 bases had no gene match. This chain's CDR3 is CASSKTGDSYNEQFF. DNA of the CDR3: TGTGCCAGCAGCAAAACAGGGGACTCCTACAATGAGCAGTTCTTC.